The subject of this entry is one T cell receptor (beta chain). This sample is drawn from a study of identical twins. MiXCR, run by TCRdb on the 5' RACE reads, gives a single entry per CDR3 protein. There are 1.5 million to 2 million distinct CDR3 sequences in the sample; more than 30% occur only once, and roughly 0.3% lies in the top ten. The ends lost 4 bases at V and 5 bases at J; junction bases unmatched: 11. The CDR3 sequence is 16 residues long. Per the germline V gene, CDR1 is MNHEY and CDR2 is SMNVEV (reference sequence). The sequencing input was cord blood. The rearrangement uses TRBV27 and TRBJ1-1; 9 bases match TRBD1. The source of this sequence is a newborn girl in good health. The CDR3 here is CASSSPGTGKRTEAFF. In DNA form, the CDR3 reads TGTGCCAGCAGTTCACCGGGGACAGGGAAGAGGACTGAAGCTTTCTTT.